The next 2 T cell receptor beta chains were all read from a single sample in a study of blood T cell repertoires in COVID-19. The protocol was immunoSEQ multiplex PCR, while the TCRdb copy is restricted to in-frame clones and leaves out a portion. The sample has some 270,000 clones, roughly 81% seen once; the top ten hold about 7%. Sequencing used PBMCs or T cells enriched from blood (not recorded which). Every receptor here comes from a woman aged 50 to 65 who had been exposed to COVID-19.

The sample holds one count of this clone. The chain's CDR3 is CASSQDGGRNQPQHF. The CDR3 DNA reads TGCGCCAGCAGCCAAGACGGAGGGAGAAATCAGCCCCAGCATTTT. V and J are TRBV4-1 and TRBJ1-5, with D unresolved. From germline, CDR1 is MGHRA and CDR2 YSYEKL. The CDR3 is made up of 15 amino acids. The ends were cut back, 0 bases at V and 4 bases at J, with 10 bases in the middle.

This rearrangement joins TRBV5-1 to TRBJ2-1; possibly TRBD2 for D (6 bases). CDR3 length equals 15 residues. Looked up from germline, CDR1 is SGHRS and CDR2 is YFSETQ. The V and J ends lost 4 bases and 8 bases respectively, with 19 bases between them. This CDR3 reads CASSPAGQLGHEQFF. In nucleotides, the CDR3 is TGCGCCAGCAGCCCGGCGGGGCAGTTGGGTCATGAGCAGTTCTTC.